The clone carrying this T cell receptor beta chain was seen many times. The antigen is not known. The sample belongs to a study of T cells in Graves' hyperthyroidism and ophthalmopathy. The overall study: Before treatment of any kind, peripheral blood was taken at initial diagnosis. General study results and limits: Separation of ophthalmopathy from stable hyperthyroidism was achieved by a 13 V-J model. Most thyroid-expanded clonotypes above 0.001 were also found in blood.

The trim removed 0 bases at V and 5 bases at J, leaving 4 bases unmatched. The CDR3 is made up of 15 amino acids. Per the germline V gene, CDR1 is SGHTA and CDR2 is FQGTGA. Fresh peripheral blood, 8 to 10 ml of it, supplied the PBMCs. TCR beta CDR3 sequences were amplified from RNA transcripts. During a first-round RT-PCR of the TCR CDR3, the HTBI primer set was used. TCRdb called the multiplex PCR reads again in MiXCR, with one record for every CDR3 protein. The table has hundreds of thousands of distinct CDR3 sequences, around 22% seen once. This clonotype was obtained from a woman in her 30s with Graves' ophthalmopathy. This chain uses TRBV7-3 with TRBJ2-5; 9 nucleotides line up with TRBD1. Material: blood. The CDR3 is CASSLTGDRVETQYF. CDR3 coding DNA: TGTGCCAGCAGCTTAACGGGGGACAGGGTTGAGACCCAGTACTTC.